This TCR beta chain was captured in a study of blood T cell repertoires in COVID-19. Study-wide context: COVID-19 samples from acute and convalescent phases originated in the United States, Italy and Spain.

Germline trimming cut 1 base from V and 1 base from J; bases unmatched to any gene: 3. This CDR3 has 15 amino acids. The germline gives CDR1 SNHLY, CDR2 FYNNEI. Seattle's enrolled individuals joined amid active infection and were then monitored longitudinally. In the authors' methods: Reference gene primer amplification gave nucleated cell count estimates. Assay: immunoSEQ multiplex PCR; the TCRdb copy retains only in-frame clones and omits some. From that table come the V and J calls and clone size; the DNA was used to work out D and trimming. The sample comprises some 220,000 clones, approximately 85% of which are singletons, and about 5% rests with the top ten. This clone was seen a single time.

The chain is built from TRBV2 and TRBJ2-7, with 8 bases aligning to TRBD1. The clonotype was recovered from a woman between 65 and 79 years old with COVID-19, enrolled during active disease. Sequencing used peripheral blood. CDR3 bases: TGTGCCAGCAGTGAAGAGGGGACAGGTTCCTACGAGCAGTACTTC. Protein product: CASSEEGTGSYEQYF.